Below, 19 T cell receptor beta chains from the same sample are listed, as sequenced in a study of blood T cell repertoires in COVID-19. Produced via immunoSEQ multiplex PCR; TCRdb's table is partial and in-frame only. The sample contains approximately 200,000 clones, about 86% of which appear only once. The sample comprised peripheral blood. The receptors originated from a woman aged 55-69 years with acute or convalescent COVID-19.

The chain is built from TRBV5-1 and TRBJ2-7; weak D call: TRBD1 (5 bases). Germline CDR1 reads SGHRS; CDR2 reads YFSETQ. The CDR3 covers 15 residues. Deletions cut 0 bases from V and 1 base from J, with 11 bases between. The CDR3 protein is CASSLAQGRSYEQYF. The CDR3 DNA is TGCGCCAGCAGCTTGGCCCAGGGAAGATCCTACGAGCAGTACTTC.

In this sample, this clone turned up a few times. The chain uses TRBV4-3 and TRBJ2-1; 14 nucleotides match TRBD2. The germline V gene has CDR1 LGHNA and CDR2 YSLEER. The CDR3 extends over 18 amino acids. Trimming took 1 base from V and 7 from J; bases not matched to a gene: 9. The CDR3 nucleotides read TGCGCCAGCAGCCAAGTGACTAGCGGGGGGGGAAGTGGAAATGAGCAGTTCTTC. This sequence encodes CASSQVTSGGGSGNEQFF.

V and J are TRBV9 and TRBJ1-2; the match to TRBD1 covers 8 bases. The CDR3 extends over 16 amino acids. Unmatched junction bases numbered 13, after V lost 4 bases and J lost 5 bases. Germline CDR1 reads SGDLS; CDR2 reads YYNGEE. The chain's CDR3 is CASSPGAQGAGYGYTF. The CDR3 DNA reads TGTGCCAGCAGCCCGGGGGCCCAGGGGGCTGGGTATGGCTACACCTTC.

The chain has TRBV27 and TRBJ2-1, with 7 bases lining up with TRBD2. The CDR3 length is 14 residues. Germline CDR1 MNHEY, CDR2 SMNVEV (reference sequence). V shed 3 bases and J 10 bases; nucleotides not matched to a gene: 9. This chain's CDR3 is CASSFSGLGGEQFF. CDR3 nucleotides: TGTGCCAGCAGTTTTTCTGGACTAGGAGGAGAGCAGTTCTTC.

This clone was seen a single time. The chain joins TRBV2 to TRBJ1-3; 8 positions agree with TRBD1. Germline V CDR1 and CDR2: SNHLY, FYNNEI. This CDR3 contains 15 residues. The V gene end was trimmed by 6 bases and the J gene end by 0 bases; junction bases not matched to a gene: 4. DNA for the CDR3: TGTGCCAGCAGGTTAACAGGGGGCTCTGGAAACACCATATATTTT. It codes for CASRLTGGSGNTIYF.

The chain couples TRBV5-6 to TRBJ1-2, with D perhaps matching TRBD1 (6 bases). Per the germline V gene, CDR1 is SGHDT and CDR2 is YYEEEE. Trimming removed 0 bases from V and 7 bases from J, with 10 bases in between. The CDR3 is 13 residues long. The CDR3 DNA reads TGTGCCAGCAGCTTGGACAGGGCCTTTGGCTACACCTTC. Translating it yields CASSLDRAFGYTF. The full variable domain, its missing parts supplied by reference TRBV5-6 and TRBJ1-2, is DAGVTQSPTHLIKTRGQQVTLRCSPKSGHDTVSWYQQALGQGPQFIFQYYEEEERQRGNFPDRFSGHQFPNYSSELNVNALLLGDSALYLCASSLDRAFGYTFGSGTRLTVV.

The chain combines TRBV2 with TRBJ1-5, with D unclear. This CDR3 spans 15 amino acids. Germline V lookup: CDR1 SNHLY, CDR2 FYNNEI. V lost 7 bases, J lost 0 bases, and 13 bases lay in between. The CDR3 nucleotides are TGTGCCAGCACGAGTTGGAGATATAGCAATCAGCCCCAGCATTTT. As protein: CASTSWRYSNQPQHF.

The chain couples TRBV5-1 to TRBJ2-1, with TRBD2 identical over 9 bases. Looked up from germline, CDR1 is SGHRS and CDR2 is YFSETQ. The CDR3 runs to 17 residues. Trimming took 0 bases from V and 3 from J; bases not matched to a gene: 7. Here the CDR3 DNA reads TGCGCCAGCAGCTTGGGGTTAGCGGGGGACTTCTACAATGAGCAGTTCTTC. Residues: CASSLGLAGDFYNEQFF.

The chain couples TRBV5-6 to TRBJ2-1; 7 nucleotides align to TRBD1. CDR3 length equals 15 residues. V trimming: 2 bases; J trimming: 7 bases; junction bases outside the gene matches: 9. Germline V CDR1 and CDR2: SGHDT, YYEEEE. The DNA for the CDR3 is TGTGCCAGCAGCTTTCCGGGACAGCCCGCAAATGAGCAGTTCTTC. Translated: CASSFPGQPANEQFF.

The V call is TRBV19, the J call TRBJ1-2; TRBD1 might be the D (5 bases). CDR1 and CDR2 (germline): LNHDA, SQIVND (reference sequence). V lost 0 bases to trimming and J lost 0 bases, with 11 bases between them. The CDR3 totals 16 residues. The CDR3 here is CASSIDDSSSNYGYTF. CDR3 bases: TGTGCCAGTAGTATAGACGACAGTAGTTCTAACTATGGCTACACCTTC.

This chain uses TRBV5-4 with TRBJ1-2, with D perhaps matching TRBD1 (5 bases). The germline CDR1 and CDR2 sequences are SGHNT and YYREEE (reference sequence). Trimming removed 10 bases at V and 4 bases at J, with 23 bases between. There are 15 residues in the CDR3. CDR3: CASARTEGLIYGYTF. The CDR3, as DNA: TGTGCCTCGGCGCGGACGGAGGGGCTCATCTATGGCTACACCTTC.

This chain links TRBV5-1 with TRBJ2-4; 7 nucleotides agree with TRBD1. The CDR3 spans 17 residues. The trim removed 3 bases at V and 0 bases at J, leaving 9 bases unmatched. The germline gives CDR1 SGHRS, CDR2 YFSETQ. CDR3: CASSSYQTGLAKNIQYF. CDR3 DNA sequence: TGCGCCAGCAGCTCATACCAGACAGGGTTAGCCAAAAACATTCAGTACTTC.

V usage is TRBV12-5 and J usage is TRBJ1-1; D not certain. Deletions cut 7 bases from V and 3 bases from J, with 9 bases between. Germline lookup yields CDR1 LGHNT and CDR2 FRNRAP. The CDR3 contains 12 residues. The CDR3 spells CASAIGDTEAFF. The CDR3 nucleotides are TGTGCTAGTGCCATCGGGGACACTGAAGCTTTCTTT.

The chain couples TRBV19 to TRBJ2-3, with 9 bases fitting TRBD1. The V gene end was trimmed by 6 bases and the J gene end by 3 bases; junction bases not matched to a gene: 10. The germline V gene has CDR1 LNHDA and CDR2 SQIVND (reference sequence). This CDR3 region has 16 residues. CDR3 coding DNA: TGTGCCAGTAGACTTTCCGGGACAGGGCTAACAGATACGCAGTATTTT. It codes for CASRLSGTGLTDTQYF.

The chain carries TRBV7-2 and TRBJ2-3; D is perhaps TRBD2 (5 bases). Trimming removed 4 bases from V and 3 bases from J, with 11 bases in between. The CDR3 runs to 14 residues. CDR1 is SGHTA and CDR2 is FQGNSA in the germline V gene. Here the CDR3 DNA reads TGTGCCAGCAGCTCCGGGGTCCGTACAGATACGCAGTATTTT. It encodes CASSSGVRTDTQYF.

The gene calls are TRBV19 and TRBJ1-2; 9 nucleotides line up with TRBD1. CDR1 is LNHDA, CDR2 SQIVND, per germline (reference sequence). CDR3 length: 16 amino acids. The V and J ends lost 4 bases and 5 bases, in that order; junction bases with no gene match: 11. CDR3 in DNA: TGTGCCAGTAGTACCTCCGGGACAGGGAGGCTATATGGCTACACCTTC. Protein sequence: CASSTSGTGRLYGYTF. The complete variable domain, with remaining parts taken from reference TRBV19 and TRBJ1-2, reads DGGITQSPKYLFRKEGQNVTLSCEQNLNHDAMYWYRQDPGQGLRLIYYSQIVNDFQKGDIAEGYSVSREKKESFPLTVTSAQKNPTAFYLCASSTSGTGRLYGYTFGSGTRLTVV.

The CDR3 sequence: CASSLVSGGSTEAFF. The CDR3, as DNA: TGTGCCAGCAGCTTGGTGTCGGGGGGAAGCACTGAAGCTTTCTTT. This chain links TRBV5-5 with TRBJ1-1, with a weak D call TRBD1 (5 bases). The CDR3 is made up of 15 amino acids. Germline CDR1 and CDR2: SGHKS and YYEKEE (reference sequence). V lost 0 bases and J 4 bases, leaving 13 bases between the germline ends.

This chain connects TRBV4-1 to TRBJ1-2; TRBD1 agrees at 7 bases. The germline gives CDR1 MGHRA, CDR2 YSYEKL. With V trimmed by 3 bases and J by 4 bases, 2 bases remained unmatched. This CDR3 is 13 amino acids long. The DNA for the CDR3 is TGCGCCAGCAGCCAGGGGACAGCCTATGGCTACACCTTC. It is translated as CASSQGTAYGYTF.

The chain recombines TRBV5-6 with TRBJ2-7; 7 bases are a match to TRBD2. This CDR3 is built from 14 residues. Germline V gene data show CDR1 as SGHDT and CDR2 as YYEEEE. J gave up 5 bases and V 6 bases, and 11 bases lay outside the gene matches. The CDR3 nucleotides read TGTGCCAGCACCTCGGGACTAATCGACCACGAGCAGTACTTC. This translates into CASTSGLIDHEQYF.